The rows below give T cell receptor beta chains drawn from one sample of a study of cytomegalovirus exposure and HLA in healthy donors. The repertoire was sequenced with immunoSEQ multiplex PCR; TCRdb's copy has only in-frame clones and lacks some. The sample lists roughly 58,000 clones, around 83% occurring once. The material sequenced was PBMCs. The receptor source for this set is a human donor in good health. Both conserved end residues are part of each CDR3. D genes are given only for firm matches.

D gene	J gene	CDR3 length	V gene	CDR3 DNA	CDR3 protein
.	TRBJ2-1	15	TRBV10-1	TGCGCCAGCAGTGATACAGGGCGGTTGAGCGATGAGCAGTTCTTC	CASSDTGRLSDEQFF
TRBD1	TRBJ2-6	18	TRBV14	TGTGCCAGCAGCCTGGGACAGACTCTTCGCTCTGGGGCCAACGTCCTGACTTTC	CASSLGQTLRSGANVLTF
.	TRBJ1-1	15	TRBV14	TGTGCCAGCAGCCACGCAGGGGCGATGAACACTGAAGCTTTCTTT	CASSHAGAMNTEAFF
.	TRBJ2-1	12	TRBV7-8	TGTGCCAGCAGCCACGGGTTCGATGAGCAGTTCTTC	CASSHGFDEQFF
.	TRBJ2-5	13	TRBV2	TGTGCCAGATCGCTCCAGGGGCCAGAGACCCAGTACTTC	CARSLQGPETQYF
.	TRBJ1-3	13	TRBV28	TGTGCCAGCAGACAGGGCATTAAAAACACCATATATTTT	CASRQGIKNTIYF
.	TRBJ1-2	16	TRBV19	TGTGCCAGTAGCCAATCCGAATTACAGGGTAACTATGGCTACACCTTC	CASSQSELQGNYGYTF
TRBD2	TRBJ2-7	14	TRBV19	TGTGCCAGTAGAAGGACTAGCGGGGATTACGAGCAGTACTTC	CASRRTSGDYEQYF
TRBD1	TRBJ2-1	19	TRBV9	TGTGCCAGCAGCACCCGGACAGGGGTCCCCCTTATGTCATACAATGAGCAGTTCTTC	CASSTRTGVPLMSYNEQFF
TRBD1	TRBJ2-7	14	TRBV5-1	TGCGCCAGCAGTACCGGGACAGGGGGCTACGAGCAGTACTTC	CASSTGTGGYEQYF
TRBD1	TRBJ2-7	15	TRBV19	TGTGCCAGTAGTCCGCGGACAGGGGGGGTGTACGAGCAGTACTTC	CASSPRTGGVYEQYF
TRBD1	TRBJ2-1	15	TRBV4-1	TGCGCCAGCAGCCAGCGGACAGGAGCATACAATGAGCAGTTCTTC	CASSQRTGAYNEQFF
TRBD1	TRBJ2-5	14	TRBV5-1	TGCGCCAGCAGCTTGACAGGGGGCCAGGAGACCCAGTACTTC	CASSLTGGQETQYF
.	TRBJ1-2	14	TRBV27	TGTGCCAGCAGTTTATCGCGGGATAGCTATGGCTACACCTTC	CASSLSRDSYGYTF
.	TRBJ1-4	13	TRBV2	TGTGCCAGCAGTGTCGGCTTGCGGGAAAAACTGTTTTTT	CASSVGLREKLFF
.	TRBJ1-2	14	TRBV4-1	TGCGCCAGCAGCCCATTCGGAGGGGATGGGGGCTACACCTTC	CASSPFGGDGGYTF
.	TRBJ1-4	15	TRBV7-2	TGTGCCAGCAGCCAAAACAGGGAACCAGACGGGGGGCTGTTTTTT	CASSQNREPDGGLFF
TRBD2	TRBJ2-1	16	TRBV4-1	TGCGCCAGCAGCCAAGCCCTCGGGCGGGGGTACAATGAGCAGTTCTTC	CASSQALGRGYNEQFF
TRBD1	TRBJ1-2	19	TRBV4-1	TGCGCCAGCAGCCAACCTCTCGGGACAGGGGCGGGAGCTAACTATGGCTACACCTTC	CASSQPLGTGAGANYGYTF
TRBD2	TRBJ2-2	15	TRBV11-2	TGTGCCAGCAGCCCCGGGACTAGGCGGACCGGGGAGCTGTTTTTT	CASSPGTRRTGELFF
.	TRBJ2-1	13	TRBV10-1	TGCGCCAGCAGTGGACATGAAGTCAATGAGCAGTTCTTC	CASSGHEVNEQFF